These 22 T cell receptor beta chains originate from one sample sequenced in a study of post-analysis software for immune sequencing data. Study outcomes and limitations: Relative to controls, patients had a handful of TRBV segments at higher frequency, with TRBV5-6, TRBV5-1 and TRBV20-1 among these.

Antigen specificity for these receptors is unknown. Carried by the TCR beta cDNA libraries were unique molecular identifiers. TCRdb re-analysed the PCR reads in MiXCR, keeping a single row per CDR3 protein. This table has 700,000 to 900,000 distinct CDR3 sequences, about 43% appearing once. What was sequenced was blood. The receptors originated from a girl aged 10-17 years with multiple sclerosis.

The J gene is TRBJ2-4, the V gene TRBV7-2; 8 positions match TRBD2. Losses at the gene ends were 1 base for V and 0 bases for J; bases not matched to a gene: 5. Germline V gene lookup returns CDR1 SGHTA and CDR2 FQGNSA. CDR3 length: 17 residues. CDR3 amino acids: CASSLELAGGAKNIQYF. The DNA for the CDR3 is TGTGCCAGCAGCTTAGAGCTGGCGGGAGGAGCCAAAAACATTCAGTACTTC.

The chain has TRBV7-2 and TRBJ2-1; D unclear. Looked up from germline, CDR1 is SGHTA and CDR2 is FQGNSA. The CDR3 spans 12 residues. The germline V and J ends were trimmed by 4 bases and 9 bases, with 10 bases remaining between them. The CDR3 coding sequence is TGTGCCAGCAGCTCTACAATGGGTGAGCAGTTCTTC. This gives the protein CASSSTMGEQFF.

The CDR3 region has the DNA TGTGCCAGCAGCGCCAAGGGGTTATCTAGCAACAATGAGCAGTTCTTC. Residues: CASSAKGLSSNNEQFF. V usage is TRBV9 and J usage is TRBJ2-1; either TRBD1 or TRBD2 may supply D (5 bases each). CDR3 length: 16 residues. V was shortened by 3 bases and J by 5 bases, with 18 bases between the two germline ends. Looked up from germline, CDR1 is SGDLS and CDR2 is YYNGEE.

The rearrangement joins TRBV5-1 to TRBJ2-6; unclear D gene. The germline V gene encodes CDR1 SGHRS and CDR2 YFSETQ. Deletions cut 2 bases from V and 0 bases from J, with 9 bases between. CDR3 size: 16 residues. The CDR3: CASSFVTTSGANVLTF. CDR3 bases: TGCGCCAGCAGCTTCGTAACCACCTCTGGGGCCAACGTCCTGACTTTC.

The chain uses TRBV7-8 and TRBJ2-7, with D hard to call. The CDR3 runs 13 residues. V was trimmed by 3 bases and J by 3 bases, leaving 9 bases between them. From germline, CDR1 is SGHVS and CDR2 FQNEAQ. CDR3 sequence: CASSFTVIYEQYF. CDR3 bases: TGTGCCAGCAGCTTTACAGTAATCTACGAGCAGTACTTC.

The chain combines TRBV6-5 with TRBJ2-5; D possibly corresponds to TRBD1 (7 bases). The germline V gene encodes CDR1 MNHEY and CDR2 SVGAGI. The CDR3 totals 14 residues. V dropped 8 bases and J dropped 6 bases, with 19 bases sitting between them. The CDR3 loop is CASSQGGGRKTQYF. CDR3 in DNA: TGTGCCAGCTCGCAGGGGGGAGGCCGGAAGACCCAGTACTTC.

The J gene is TRBJ1-5, the V gene TRBV2; D remains unclear. Germline CDR1 and CDR2: SNHLY and FYNNEI. CDR3 size: 15 residues. Trimming took off 6 bases at V and 5 bases at J, with 17 bases between the two ends. CDR3 in amino acids: CASRGRILDDQPQHF. The DNA for the CDR3 is TGTGCCAGCAGAGGCAGGATCTTGGACGATCAGCCCCAGCATTTT.

The J gene is TRBJ1-4, the V gene TRBV28, with D perhaps matching TRBD1 (5 bases). V was pared by 5 bases and J by 1 base, with 14 bases between. From germline, CDR1 is MDHEN and CDR2 SYDVKM. The CDR3 extends over 16 amino acids. The CDR3 loop reads CASSPWGSVTNEKLFF. The CDR3 DNA follows: TGTGCCAGCAGTCCCTGGGGGTCCGTAACTAATGAAAAACTGTTTTTT.

V is TRBV7-9 and J is TRBJ2-7; TRBD2 agrees at 15 bases. Germline CDR1 is SEHNR and CDR2 is FQNEAQ (reference sequence). This CDR3 has 16 amino acids. V shed 8 bases and J 0 bases; nucleotides not matched to a gene: 5. As DNA, the CDR3 is TGTGCCAGCGGGACTAGCGGGAGGCAATTCTCCTACGAGCAGTACTTC. Residues: CASGTSGRQFSYEQYF.

The J gene is TRBJ2-7, the V gene TRBV27, with D possibly matching TRBD2 (7 bases). The germline CDR1 and CDR2 sequences are MNHEY and SMNVEV (reference sequence). The CDR3 length is 18 residues. V lost 0 bases and J 0 bases, leaving 18 bases between the germline ends. The CDR3 region is CASSLSSGGRGGSYEQYF. The CDR3 DNA is TGTGCCAGCAGTTTATCGTCGGGCGGGAGAGGGGGCTCCTACGAGCAGTACTTC.

CDR3 sequence: CNATSGSIYEQYF. CDR3 bases: TGCAATGCGACTAGCGGGAGTATCTACGAGCAGTACTTC. The rearrangement joins TRBV20-1 to TRBJ2-7; 12 bases match TRBD2. This CDR3 is 13 amino acids long. Germline CDR1 reads DFQATT; CDR2 reads SNEGSKA (reference sequence).

CDR3 protein: CAWSASRMDTQYF. The CDR3 bases are TGTGCCTGGAGTGCCTCTAGGATGGATACGCAGTATTTT. The chain couples TRBV30 to TRBJ2-3; D uncertain. Between the trimmed V and J ends, which lost 1 base and 6 bases, there was a span of 11 bases. Germline values: CDR1 GTSNPN, CDR2 SVGIG (reference sequence). The CDR3 sequence is 13 residues long.

This clonotype was counted only a few times. The chain links TRBV12-3 or TRBV12-4 to TRBJ1-2; no reliable D call. The CDR3 totals 16 residues. Trimming stripped 5 bases from V and 3 bases from J, with 19 bases between. CDR3: CASSNLQASLYYGYTF. The CDR3 DNA is TGTGCCAGCAGTAACCTACAAGCGTCTCTGTACTATGGCTACACCTTC.

The chain is built from TRBV20-1 and TRBJ1-1; the D gene is possibly TRBD1 (5 bases). Germline CDR1 DFQATT, CDR2 SNEGSKA (reference sequence). The V gene lost 5 bases and the J gene lost 0 bases, with 13 bases spanning the gap. The CDR3 has 14 amino acids. CDR3 DNA: TGCAGTGCTGCGATCGGGACCCTGAACACTGAAGCTTTCTTT. It codes for CSAAIGTLNTEAFF.

The V call is TRBV19, the J call TRBJ1-1, with D possibly being TRBD1 (6 bases). The length of the CDR3 is 17 residues. Trimming cost V 4 bases and J 5 bases, with 23 bases left between them. Per the germline V gene, CDR1 is LNHDA and CDR2 is SQIVND (reference sequence). CDR3 nucleotides: TGTGCCAGTAGTAGACCTTACGGACGCGCCCAGGGGACTGAAGCTTTCTTT. Translating gives CASSRPYGRAQGTEAFF. Using reference TRBV19 and TRBJ1-1 for the parts outside the CDR3, the full variable domain is DGGITQSPKYLFRKEGQNVTLSCEQNLNHDAMYWYRQDPGQGLRLIYYSQIVNDFQKGDIAEGYSVSREKKESFPLTVTSAQKNPTAFYLCASSRPYGRAQGTEAFFGQGTRLTVV.

This chain uses TRBV7-9 with TRBJ2-1; D unresolved. Trimming pared 3 bases from V and 2 bases from J, leaving 11 bases between. The CDR3 has 15 amino acids. CDR1 is SEHNR, CDR2 FQNEAQ, per germline (reference sequence). The CDR3 loop reads CASSLGQYPYNEQFF. In DNA, the CDR3 is TGTGCCAGCAGCTTGGGCCAGTACCCCTACAATGAGCAGTTCTTC.

This clonotype was seen at least ten times. The CDR3 sequence: CASTQAVAAQETQYF. The DNA for the CDR3 is TGTGCCAGCACCCAGGCGGTAGCGGCACAAGAGACCCAGTACTTC. The chain carries TRBV7-2 and TRBJ2-5; possibly TRBD2 for D (6 bases). Germline assignment: CDR1 SGHTA and CDR2 FQGNSA. The ends were cut back, 7 bases at V and 2 bases at J, with 17 bases in the middle. This CDR3 spans 15 amino acids.

This clonotype showed up just a few times. The gene calls are TRBV10-3 and TRBJ1-1; possibly TRBD1 for D (6 bases). The V end lost 5 bases, the J end lost 5 bases, and 15 bases lay between the germline ends. The CDR3 has 14 residues. Germline CDR1 reads ENHRY; CDR2 reads SYGVKD. The CDR3 DNA reads as TGTGCCATCAGTCGGGACATATTACGGACTGAAGCTTTCTTT. It translates to CAISRDILRTEAFF.

The chain combines TRBV13 with TRBJ1-4; D is ambiguous. The V gene's germline CDR1 is PRHDT and CDR2 FYEKMQ (reference sequence). The CDR3 has 15 residues. V lost 5 bases and J lost 7, with 17 bases in between. The CDR3 bases are TGTGCCAGCAGCACCCGGGGAGCCTCGGGTGAAAAACTGTTTTTT. Encoded protein: CASSTRGASGEKLFF.

The chain joins TRBV27 to TRBJ2-4; D remains unclear. Matching the DNA end better, TRBJ2-7 makes the J call doubtful. The CDR3 extends over 14 amino acids. Germline assignment: CDR1 MNHEY and CDR2 SMNVEV (reference sequence). CDR3 DNA: TGTGCCAGCAGTTTCGGAGAGAGGAGCTACGAGCAGTACTTC. Its protein is CASSFGERSYEQYF.

This clonotype was counted a single time. The J gene is TRBJ1-6, the V gene TRBV6-5; 8 nucleotides match TRBD1. The CDR3 covers 18 residues. Trimming took 0 bases from V and 3 from J; bases not matched to a gene: 7. In germline, CDR1 is MNHEY, CDR2 SVGAGI. The CDR3 is CASSYSGTGSNYNSPLHF. Here the CDR3 DNA reads TGTGCCAGCAGTTACTCCGGGACAGGTTCCAACTATAATTCACCCCTCCACTTT.

This clonotype was counted many times. This chain links TRBV20-1 with TRBJ2-5; TRBD1 agrees at 7 bases. The junction had 4 bases not matched to a gene; V was cut back by 5 bases and J by 1 base. Per germline, CDR1 DFQATT and CDR2 SNEGSKA (reference sequence). The CDR3 length is 13 residues. For the CDR3, the DNA is TGCAGTGCTGACACAGGGGCCCAAGAGACCCAGTACTTC. Translation: CSADTGAQETQYF.